Presented here are 32 T cell receptor beta chains from one specimen sequenced in a study of blood T cell repertoires in COVID-19. Assay: immunoSEQ multiplex PCR; the TCRdb copy retains only in-frame clones and omits some. The sample gives 130,000 to 150,000 clones, approximately 87% of which show up once; about 4.1% is in the top ten. Material for sequencing was peripheral blood. These TCRs come from a woman between 35 and 50 years old with acute or convalescent COVID-19.

This clone was seen a handful of times. The V call is TRBV2, the J call TRBJ1-1, with D possibly matching TRBD1 (6 bases). This CDR3 is 13 amino acids long. The V and J ends lost 1 base and 5 bases respectively, with 8 bases between them. Germline V lookup: CDR1 SNHLY, CDR2 FYNNEI. The CDR3 DNA reads as TGTGCCAGCAGTGAAGTGAGGGGGACTGAAGCTTTCTTT. It yields the protein CASSEVRGTEAFF.

The chain couples TRBV9 to TRBJ2-6; 10 nucleotides line up with TRBD1. This CDR3 is built from 17 residues. V lost 2 bases to trimming and J lost 1 base; unmatched junction nucleotides: 3. The germline V gene has CDR1 SGDLS and CDR2 YYNGEE. CDR3 nucleotide sequence: TGTGCCAGCAGCGTCCGGGACAGGGGATCTGGGGCCAACGTCCTGACTTTC. Its translation is CASSVRDRGSGANVLTF.

This chain joins TRBV7-6 and TRBJ2-3, with D maybe TRBD1 (8 bases). Germline CDR1 is SGHVS and CDR2 is FNYEAQ. The ends were cut back, 5 bases at V and 4 bases at J, with 16 bases in the middle. This CDR3 is built from 15 residues. The DNA for the CDR3 is TGTGCCAGCAGCCAATGGACAGGGAGGGCAGATACGCAGTATTTT. Its translation is CASSQWTGRADTQYF.

The rearrangement uses TRBV12-3 or TRBV12-4 and TRBJ1-3; tentatively, D is TRBD1 (6 bases). The CDR3 has 13 amino acids. Trimming stripped 5 bases from V and 4 bases from J, with 9 bases between. As DNA, the CDR3 is TGTGCCAGCAGTGGACAGCTCGGAAACACCATATATTTT. Its protein product is CASSGQLGNTIYF.

The genes are TRBV4-2 and TRBJ1-3; no definite D call. CDR1 is LGHNA and CDR2 is YNFKEQ in the germline V gene. V was cut by 3 bases and J by 0 bases, with 12 bases left in between. The CDR3 runs 16 residues. The DNA for the CDR3 is TGTGCCAGCAGCCAGCATGGACTGTACTCTGGAAACACCATATATTTT. Translation: CASSQHGLYSGNTIYF.

The gene calls are TRBV7-3 and TRBJ1-1; TRBD1 might be the D (5 bases). The CDR3 covers 14 residues. V shed 5 bases and J shed 5 bases, with 15 bases lying between them. CDR1 and CDR2 from the germline V gene are SGHTA and FQGTGA. CDR3 nucleotide sequence: TGTGCCAGCAGCCAGGGTACCATATTGACTGAAGCTTTCTTT. Its protein is CASSQGTILTEAFF.

V and J are TRBV5-6 and TRBJ1-5, with D unclear. V was trimmed by 4 bases and J by 0 bases, leaving 5 bases between them. The CDR3 spans 13 residues. CDR1 SGHDT and CDR2 YYEEEE come from the germline V gene. The CDR3 region is CASSRGSNQPQHF. CDR3 nucleotide sequence: TGTGCCAGCAGCCGAGGTAGCAATCAGCCCCAGCATTTT.

This chain links TRBV5-6 with TRBJ2-7; D is perhaps TRBD1 (6 bases). The germline CDR1 and CDR2 sequences are SGHDT and YYEEEE. Trimming took off 2 bases at V and 6 bases at J, with 12 bases between the two ends. The CDR3 extends over 13 amino acids. CDR3 in amino acids: CASSLSGVGEQYF. Written as DNA, the CDR3 is TGTGCCAGCAGCTTATCAGGGGTGGGCGAGCAGTACTTC.

This chain joins TRBV3-1 (or the pseudogene TRBV3-2) and TRBJ1-2; 8 bases match TRBD1. The germline V gene has CDR1 LGHDT and CDR2 YNNKEL (reference sequence). V shed 2 bases and J 9 bases; nucleotides not matched to a gene: 17. The CDR3 is made up of 17 amino acids. The CDR3 region is CASSQFGQGGTGSSYTF. CDR3 sequence (DNA): TGTGCCAGCAGCCAATTCGGACAGGGCGGAACGGGGTCGAGCTACACCTTC.

V is TRBV7-8 and J is TRBJ1-6, with a weak D call TRBD1 (6 bases). Trimming shortened V by 5 bases and J by 1 base, and 12 bases separated the two germline ends. The CDR3 runs to 16 residues. Germline lookup yields CDR1 SGHVS and CDR2 FQNEAQ. The CDR3 here is CASSTNRVSYNSPLHF. CDR3 nucleotides: TGTGCCAGCAGCACCAACAGGGTTTCCTATAATTCACCCCTCCACTTT.

This sequence joins TRBV11-1 and TRBJ1-2; no definite D call. The CDR3 covers 14 residues. Germline CDR1 SGHAT, CDR2 FQDESV (reference sequence). V lost 2 bases and J lost 0, with 7 bases in between. The CDR3 loop is CASSLQASNYGYTF. As DNA, the CDR3 is TGTGCCAGCAGCTTACAGGCCTCTAACTATGGCTACACCTTC.

The chain links TRBV9 to TRBJ2-1; D possibly corresponds to TRBD1 (5 bases). In germline, CDR1 is SGDLS, CDR2 YYNGEE. This CDR3 is built from 16 residues. Trimming pared 3 bases from V and 5 bases from J, leaving 18 bases between. The CDR3 DNA sequence: TGTGCCAGCAGCGCCCTCTGGGCTACAGGAAACAATGAGCAGTTCTTC. Translation: CASSALWATGNNEQFF.

A few counts support this clone. The chain couples TRBV2 to TRBJ1-1, with 8 positions matching TRBD1. The CDR3 totals 13 residues. The V gene end was trimmed by 8 bases and the J gene end by 0 bases; junction bases not matched to a gene: 2. Per germline, CDR1 SNHLY and CDR2 FYNNEI. CDR3 DNA sequence: TGTGCCAGCGAGGGACAGGTGAACACTGAAGCTTTCTTT. Translating it yields CASEGQVNTEAFF.

The gene calls are TRBV25-1 and TRBJ1-2, with unresolved D. The CDR3 totals 11 residues. CDR1 is MGHDK and CDR2 is SYGVNS in the germline V gene. V was shortened by 5 bases and J by 4 bases, with 5 bases between the two germline ends. The CDR3 DNA is TGTGCCAGCAGTCACAGCTATGGCTACACCTTC. Amino acid sequence: CASSHSYGYTF.

The J gene is TRBJ2-2, the V gene TRBV4-3; 11 bases are a match to TRBD2. CDR1 is LGHNA and CDR2 is YSLEER in the germline V gene. V lost 2 bases, J lost 0 bases, and 2 bases stayed unmatched. The CDR3 loop spans 17 amino acids. CDR3 loop: CASSQTGLAANTGELFF. CDR3 nucleotides: TGCGCCAGCAGCCAAACGGGACTAGCGGCGAACACCGGGGAGCTGTTTTTT.

The genes are TRBV9 and TRBJ1-5; D is undetermined. V lost 2 bases and J lost 0, with 18 bases in between. The CDR3 has 18 residues. From germline, CDR1 is SGDLS and CDR2 YYNGEE. The CDR3 DNA reads as TGTGCCAGCAGCGTTGATAGTGTGATATGGTATAGCAATCAGCCCCAGCATTTT. Its translation is CASSVDSVIWYSNQPQHF.

The V call is TRBV7-2, the J call TRBJ1-5, with TRBD1 as a possible D gene (5 bases). The CDR3 runs to 13 residues. Germline V gene data show CDR1 as SGHTA and CDR2 as FQGNSA. The ends were cut back, 3 bases at V and 6 bases at J, with 9 bases in the middle. CDR3 region: CASSFGHSQPQHF. CDR3 in DNA: TGTGCCAGCAGCTTCGGACACTCTCAGCCCCAGCATTTT.

This clone occurred a few times. V usage is TRBV7-2 and J usage is TRBJ2-7; weak D call: TRBD2 (6 bases). Germline values: CDR1 SGHTA, CDR2 FQGNSA. The CDR3 covers 14 residues. Between the trimmed V and J ends, which lost 3 bases and 6 bases, there was a span of 15 bases. This chain's CDR3 is CASSFGGTLGEQYF. The DNA for the CDR3 is TGTGCCAGCAGCTTTGGGGGGACCTTGGGCGAGCAGTACTTC.

The chain has TRBV3-1 (or the pseudogene TRBV3-2) and TRBJ2-7; 12 bases fit TRBD2. V gave up 1 base and J gave up 5 bases; unmatched junction bases: 18. Germline CDR1 and CDR2: LGHDT and YNNKEL (reference sequence). The CDR3 is 20 amino acids. The CDR3 DNA follows: TGTGCCAGCAGCCAAGGGACACTCACTTCTAGCGGGAGGGCACGGGACGAGCAGTACTTC. Protein product: CASSQGTLTSSGRARDEQYF.

The V and J genes are TRBV30 and TRBJ1-4, with 7 bases identical to TRBD1. The CDR3 length is 16 residues. CDR1 and CDR2 from the germline V gene are GTSNPN and SVGIG (reference sequence). Unmatched junction bases numbered 7, after V lost 1 base and J lost 2 bases. The CDR3, as DNA: TGTGCCTGGAGTGGCAAGCACAGGGGCACTAATGAAAAACTGTTTTTT. Protein product: CAWSGKHRGTNEKLFF.

The chain employs TRBV30 and TRBJ2-3; possible D gene TRBD2, 6 bases. The CDR3 is made up of 16 amino acids. The V end lost 0 bases, the J end lost 0 bases, and 13 bases lay between the germline ends. Germline values: CDR1 GTSNPN, CDR2 SVGIG (reference sequence). As DNA, the CDR3 is TGTGCCTGGAGTGTTATGGGCGGGACCAGCACAGATACGCAGTATTTT. This encodes CAWSVMGGTSTDTQYF. Variable domain in full (rest from reference TRBV30 and TRBJ2-3): SQTIHQWPATLVQPVGSPLSLECTVEGTSNPNLYWYRQAAGRGLQLLFYSVGIGQISSEVPQNLSASRPQDRQFILSSKKLLLSDSGFYLCAWSVMGGTSTDTQYFGPGTRLTVL.

The rearrangement joins TRBV5-5 to TRBJ2-3; maybe TRBD1 (6 bases). V was shortened by 4 bases and J by 0 bases, with 15 bases between the two germline ends. The CDR3 covers 16 residues. The germline V gene has CDR1 SGHKS and CDR2 YYEKEE (reference sequence). The chain's CDR3 is CASSVGWGPSTDTQYF. The CDR3 nucleotides are TGTGCCAGCAGCGTGGGCTGGGGGCCGAGCACAGATACGCAGTATTTT.

This clone appeared a single time. This chain joins TRBV14 and TRBJ1-4; D uncertain. The germline gives CDR1 SGHDN, CDR2 FVKESK. Trimming took off 0 bases at V and 5 bases at J, with 13 bases between the two ends. The CDR3 consists of 16 residues. DNA for the CDR3: TGTGCCAGCAGCCAAGATCATACGCGCTCGAATGAAAAACTGTTTTTT. Its protein is CASSQDHTRSNEKLFF.

The V gene is TRBV28, the J gene TRBJ1-2; D not resolved. This CDR3 has 13 residues. Germline V gives CDR1 MDHEN, CDR2 SYDVKM. V gave up 7 bases and J gave up 4 bases, with 13 bases separating them. Here the CDR3 DNA reads TGTGCCAGCACCGTGAGGCTGAGCTATGGCTACACCTTC. Its translation is CASTVRLSYGYTF.

The gene calls are TRBV19 and TRBJ2-7; 12 bases are shared with TRBD1. Trimming took 5 bases from V and 9 from J; bases not matched to a gene: 11. Germline assignment: CDR1 LNHDA and CDR2 SQIVND (reference sequence). The CDR3 loop spans 15 amino acids. The CDR3 here is CASSPPGQGALGQYF. DNA for the CDR3: TGTGCCAGTAGTCCCCCGGGACAGGGGGCGCTGGGGCAGTACTTC.

This chain connects TRBV3-1 (or the pseudogene TRBV3-2) to TRBJ2-3; 7 bases fit TRBD2. The germline CDR1 and CDR2 sequences are LGHDT and YNNKEL (reference sequence). The ends lost 0 bases at V and 4 bases at J; junction bases unmatched: 7. The CDR3 is 16 residues long. CDR3 sequence: CASSQEEAGESDTQYF. In nucleotides, the CDR3 is TGTGCCAGCAGCCAAGAGGAGGCGGGAGAGTCAGATACGCAGTATTTT.

V usage is TRBV5-4 and J usage is TRBJ2-5, with 7 bases matching TRBD1. CDR1 is SGHNT and CDR2 is YYREEE in the germline V gene (reference sequence). The V gene end was trimmed by 4 bases and the J gene end by 1 base; junction bases not matched to a gene: 7. This CDR3 is built from 15 residues. CDR3 nucleotide sequence: TGTGCCAGCAGCACTCAGACAGGGCCCCAAGAGACCCAGTACTTC. It is translated as CASSTQTGPQETQYF.

J is TRBJ2-7 and V is TRBV27; 9 bases match TRBD1. CDR3 length: 15 amino acids. Per germline, CDR1 MNHEY and CDR2 SMNVEV (reference sequence). Germline trimming cut 3 bases from V and 3 bases from J; bases unmatched to any gene: 6. The CDR3 reads CASSFSEGQGYEQYF. CDR3 in DNA: TGTGCCAGCAGTTTCTCGGAGGGACAGGGCTACGAGCAGTACTTC.

The gene calls are TRBV24-1 and TRBJ1-5; no clear D. Germline V gene lookup returns CDR1 KGHDR and CDR2 SFDVKD. The CDR3 sequence is 13 residues long. V lost 6 bases to trimming and J lost 5 bases, with 10 bases between them. CDR3 residues: CATSSLGDQPQHF. CDR3 coding DNA: TGTGCCACCAGTTCCCTGGGAGATCAGCCCCAGCATTTT.

The gene calls are TRBV5-6 and TRBJ2-3, with 13 bases matching TRBD2. The length of the CDR3 is 17 residues. Germline V gene data show CDR1 as SGHDT and CDR2 as YYEEEE. V shed 1 base and J 4 bases; nucleotides not matched to a gene: 6. The CDR3 DNA sequence: TGTGCCAGCAGCTTGAGACTAGCGGGAGGAGGGGCAGATACGCAGTATTTT. This gives the protein CASSLRLAGGGADTQYF. Full variable domain (outside the CDR3, taken from reference TRBV5-6 and TRBJ2-3): DAGVTQSPTHLIKTRGQQVTLRCSPKSGHDTVSWYQQALGQGPQFIFQYYEEEERQRGNFPDRFSGHQFPNYSSELNVNALLLGDSALYLCASSLRLAGGGADTQYFGPGTRLTVL.

The CDR3 protein is CASSAPSGGYTF. As DNA, the CDR3 is TGTGCCAGCAGCGCCCCCTCGGGGGGCTACACCTTC. V and J are TRBV2 and TRBJ1-2; D is unresolved. The CDR3 is 12 residues long. Looked up from germline, CDR1 is SNHLY and CDR2 is FYNNEI. The V end was cut by 6 bases, the J end by 8 bases, with 13 bases between. The whole variable domain, filled in from reference TRBV2 and TRBJ1-2, reads EPEVTQTPSHQVTQMGQEVILRCVPISNHLYFYWYRQILGQKVEFLVSFYNNEISEKSEIFDDQFSVERPDGSNFTLKIRSTKLEDSAMYFCASSAPSGGYTFGSGTRLTVV.

The CDR3 bases are TGTGCCAGCAGCACGACAGAATTGAAGACCAATGGCTACACCTTC. The encoded protein is CASSTTELKTNGYTF. The chain combines TRBV7-2 with TRBJ1-2; a possible D gene is TRBD1 (5 bases). CDR3 length equals 15 residues. The ends were cut back, 5 bases at V and 6 bases at J, with 19 bases in the middle. The germline CDR1 and CDR2 sequences are SGHTA and FQGNSA.